This TCR beta chain was captured in a study of blood T cell repertoires in COVID-19. Study-wide background: Spain, Italy and the United States supplied samples that represented acute and convalescent COVID-19. T cells, B-cell-depleted T cells, or PBMCs provided the cDNA or gDNA that served as material.

In the study's own analysis: Nucleated cell number was recorded as an estimate derived from reference gene primer amplification. The method was immunoSEQ multiplex PCR; TCRdb's version includes in-frame clones alone and lacks a portion of them. D and trimming were read from the DNA, whereas the V and J calls and clone size are those reported in that table. The table lists more than 60,000 clones, about 84% of them singletons, with roughly 13% in the top ten. Seattle-derived patients entered the study during active infection and were followed longitudinally. V was trimmed by 6 bases and J by 2 bases, leaving 8 bases between them. Looked up from germline, CDR1 is MNHEY and CDR2 is SVGAGI. The CDR3 runs to 13 residues.

The rearrangement links TRBV6-5 to TRBJ1-3; D gene unclear. Sequences were obtained from peripheral blood. The receptor's source is a man between 45 and 60 years old with COVID-19, enrolled during active disease. Here the CDR3 DNA reads TGTGCCAGCAGGCGGGGTGCTGGAAACACCATATATTTT. This translates into CASRRGAGNTIYF.